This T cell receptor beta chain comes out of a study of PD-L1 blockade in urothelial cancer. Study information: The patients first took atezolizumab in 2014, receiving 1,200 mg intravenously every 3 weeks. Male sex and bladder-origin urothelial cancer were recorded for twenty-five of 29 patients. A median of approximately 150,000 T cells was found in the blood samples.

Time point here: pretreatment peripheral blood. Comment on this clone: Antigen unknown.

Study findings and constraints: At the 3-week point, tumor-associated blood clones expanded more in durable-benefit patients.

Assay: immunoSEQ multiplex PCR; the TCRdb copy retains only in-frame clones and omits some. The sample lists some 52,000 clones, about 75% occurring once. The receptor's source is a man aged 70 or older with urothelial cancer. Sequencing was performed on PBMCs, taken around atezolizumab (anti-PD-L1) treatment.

For the CDR3, the DNA is TGTGCCAGCAGTTTAGAGGGCGCACAAGAGACCCAGTACTTC. The encoded protein is CASSLEGAQETQYF. This chain joins TRBV27 and TRBJ2-5; D is perhaps TRBD2 (5 bases). This CDR3 is built from 14 residues. Between the trimmed V and J ends, which lost 2 bases and 2 bases, there was a span of 9 bases. CDR1 is MNHEY, CDR2 SMNVEV, per germline (reference sequence).